The rows below give T cell receptor beta chains drawn from one sample of a study of cytotoxic CD8 clonotypes in ibrutinib-treated CLL. Assay: immunoSEQ multiplex PCR; the TCRdb copy retains only in-frame clones and omits some. The data contain 12,000 or so clones, about four fifths of them seen just once; the ten biggest clones take up approximately 24%. Sequenced material: PBMCs, taken at disease progression, from a patient treated with ibrutinib. These receptors originate from a human donor with chronic lymphocytic leukemia. Each CDR3 is given with its conserved first and last residue. The D gene is left open where the match is weak. Clone size is not always given. Where it is, it says once, few, many or a class for expanded clones.

V gene,clone size,J gene,D gene,CDR3 DNA,CDR3 protein
TRBV11-2,NA,TRBJ1-1,NA,TGTGCCAGCAGCTGGAGGGCTGGGGACACTGAAGCTTTCTTT,CASSWRAGDTEAFF
TRBV5-6,NA,TRBJ1-1,NA,TGTGCCAGCAGCTGGACCGGGCCTCACACTGAAGCTTTCTTT,CASSWTGPHTEAFF
TRBV6-6,NA,TRBJ2-3,NA,TGTGCCAGCAGTAGACAGTCAGATACGCAGTATTTT,CASSRQSDTQYF
TRBV5-1,NA,TRBJ1-2,NA,TGCGCCAGCAGCTTGGGAGACAGGAACTATGGCTACACCTTC,CASSLGDRNYGYTF
TRBV30,NA,TRBJ2-5,NA,TGTGCCTGGAGTCCCTGGACGGATACAAGAGAGACCCAGTACTTC,CAWSPWTDTRETQYF
TRBV7-9,few,TRBJ2-6,NA,TGTGCCAGCAGCTTAACCCCGTCGTCTGGGGCCAACGTCCTGACTTTC,CASSLTPSSGANVLTF
TRBV11-2,NA,TRBJ2-5,TRBD2,TGTGCCAGCAGCTTAGATCCAGGGAAGGGAGGGGAAGAGACCCAGTACTTC,CASSLDPGKGGEETQYF
TRBV19,NA,TRBJ1-2,NA,TGTGCCAGTATAGGAGGGGACTATGGCTACACCTTC,CASIGGDYGYTF
TRBV2,NA,TRBJ1-1,TRBD1,TGTGCCAGCAGTGATACAGGGGGAGTGGCTTTCTTT,CASSDTGGVAFF
TRBV7-8,NA,TRBJ1-2,NA,TGTGCCAGCAGCTTAGTTGGGGGTACCTATGGCTACACCTTC,CASSLVGGTYGYTF
TRBV6-6,NA,TRBJ2-4,TRBD1,TGTGCCAGCGAGGGGGCTGATAACATTCAGTACTTC,CASEGADNIQYF
TRBV5-4,NA,TRBJ2-7,NA,TGTGCCAGCAGCTTGGACTTTGCCTACGAGCAGTACTTC,CASSLDFAYEQYF
TRBV29-1,NA,TRBJ2-1,NA,TGCAGCGTTGACGGGGGCCTGACAGGCAAAATGAACAATGAGCAGTTCTTC,CSVDGGLTGKMNNEQFF
TRBV28,NA,TRBJ1-4,NA,TGTGCCAGCAGACGAGGCAGGGAAAATGAAAAACTGTTTTTT,CASRRGRENEKLFF
TRBV10-3,NA,TRBJ2-2,TRBD1,TGTGCCATCAGGACCGCGACAGGGGTGGGCGGGGAGCTGTTTTTT,CAIRTATGVGGELFF
TRBV27,NA,TRBJ2-3,NA,TGTGCCAGCACCTTGCGATTGGCGGGTGTTCCAGATACGCAGTATTTT,CASTLRLAGVPDTQYF
TRBV7-2,NA,TRBJ1-4,NA,TGTGCCAGCAGCTTAGGGCCACAGGCAACTAATGAAAAACTGTTTTTT,CASSLGPQATNEKLFF
TRBV28,few,TRBJ2-1,TRBD1,TGTGCCAGCAGTCTCGGACAGGGGGCGTACAATGAGCAGTTCTTC,CASSLGQGAYNEQFF
TRBV18,NA,TRBJ2-1,NA,TGTGCCAGCTCACCACCGATACTAGTAGGGGACAATGAGCAGTTCTTC,CASSPPILVGDNEQFF
TRBV30,NA,TRBJ2-5,NA,TGTGCCTGGACCTCTGGGAGGGGGCACCAAGAGACCCAGTACTTC,CAWTSGRGHQETQYF
TRBV9,NA,TRBJ2-1,TRBD2,TGTGCCAGCAGCGTCGGGACTAGCGTAAATGAGCAGTTCTTC,CASSVGTSVNEQFF
TRBV5-4,NA,TRBJ2-6,NA,TGTGCCAGCAGCCGAGATGTCGCGGGTGGGGCCAACGTCCTGACTTTC,CASSRDVAGGANVLTF
TRBV19,NA,TRBJ2-1,NA,TGTGCCAGTAGTCGTAGCTCCTCCGGGTACAATGAGCAGTTCTTC,CASSRSSSGYNEQFF
TRBV9,NA,TRBJ2-7,NA,TGTGCCAGCAGCGTAGAACTAGGAGCCTACGAGCAGTACTTC,CASSVELGAYEQYF
TRBV11-1,NA,TRBJ2-1,NA,TGTGCCAGCAGCTTAATGAGGGGAACTGAGCAGTTCTTC,CASSLMRGTEQFF
TRBV28,NA,TRBJ1-4,NA,TGTGCCAGCAGCGACGGTGCAACTAATGAAAAACTGTTTTTT,CASSDGATNEKLFF
TRBV18,NA,TRBJ2-5,NA,TGTGCCAGCAGTACCAATTCCGGGACTGCAGAGACCCAGTACTTC,CASSTNSGTAETQYF
TRBV19,NA,TRBJ2-5,NA,TGTGCCAGTAGTCCAGGGACGGGCGGGACCCAGTACTTC,CASSPGTGGTQYF
TRBV30,NA,TRBJ2-7,NA,TGTGCCTGGAGCGGGACCCACGAGCAGTACTTC,CAWSGTHEQYF
TRBV9,once,TRBJ2-1,NA,TGTGCCAGCAGCGTAGCAATAGCGGCCAGCTCCTACAATGAGCAGTTCTTC,CASSVAIAASSYNEQFF
TRBV5-5,NA,TRBJ2-7,NA,TGTGCCAGCAGCACGGCCCCGGGACTGATGGGGCGTCGCGAGCAGTACTTC,CASSTAPGLMGRREQYF
TRBV6-1,NA,TRBJ2-1,TRBD2,TGTGCCAGCAGTGGGGCTAGCGGATACAATGAGCAGTTCTTC,CASSGASGYNEQFF
TRBV10-3,NA,TRBJ2-7,NA,TGTGCCATCAGTGTTTTTCGAGGGGACCCCTACGAGCAGTACTTC,CAISVFRGDPYEQYF
TRBV4-2,NA,TRBJ2-5,NA,TGTGCCAGCAGCCAAGGGGGGGCGGGCGAGACCCAGTACTTC,CASSQGGAGETQYF
TRBV5-8,NA,TRBJ1-5,TRBD1,TGTGCCAGCAGCGAGGGACAGGCTTCAAGCAATCAGCCCCAGCATTTT,CASSEGQASSNQPQHF
TRBV5-4,few,TRBJ1-2,NA,TGTGCCAGCAGGCGACAGGATTCCTATGGCTACACCTTC,CASRRQDSYGYTF
TRBV5-4,NA,TRBJ2-7,TRBD1,TGTGCCAGCAGCCAGGGACAGACCTTCCTAGAGCAGTACTTC,CASSQGQTFLEQYF
TRBV7-9,NA,TRBJ2-1,TRBD2,TGTGCCAGCAGCTCACTAGCGGGTGTCCCCAATGAGCAGTTCTTC,CASSSLAGVPNEQFF
TRBV5-4,NA,TRBJ2-7,NA,TGTGCCAGCAGCCAAACCGGGGGCGGGAGAAACTACGAGCAGTACTTC,CASSQTGGGRNYEQYF
TRBV28,NA,TRBJ2-2,TRBD1,TGTGCCAGCAGACCCTCATTAGACAGGGGCCCCGGGGAGCTGTTTTTT,CASRPSLDRGPGELFF
TRBV11-2,NA,TRBJ1-1,NA,TGTGCCAGCAGTTTTGGACAGAACACTGAAGCTTTCTTT,CASSFGQNTEAFF